This TCR beta chain emerged from a study of metastatic and nonmetastatic thyroid tumors. Study summary: Across peripheral blood and tumor or nodule tissue samples taken from malignant and benign thyroid patients, the repertoires were compared with one another.

TCRdb reassembled clones from the PCR reads with MiXCR. This repertoire shows about 40,000 clones, about an eighth found once; its top ten account for less than 25%. Patients underwent thyroid surgery, and none had received any treatment before it. In this sample, this clone turned up many times. V was cut by 4 bases and J by 7 bases, with 13 bases left in between. This CDR3 is 14 amino acids long. Germline V gene lookup returns CDR1 MNHEY and CDR2 SVGEGT. The chain combines TRBV6-2 or TRBV6-3 with TRBJ2-2; the D is unclear. The sequenced sample was blood. This sequence originates from a female donor with papillary thyroid cancer or a benign thyroid nodule (not recorded which). Some clones in this sample may be carry-over from other donors' samples. The CDR3 nucleotides read TGTGCCAGCAGTTGGCTAGGGTCGGGCGGGGAGCTGTTTTTT. Translated, it gives CASSWLGSGGELFF.